These 21 T cell receptor beta chains came from one sample sequenced in a study of graft-versus-host responses after intestinal transplantation. Some clones are missing from TCRdb's copy, which holds only in-frame ones; the method was immunoSEQ multiplex PCR. The sample carries 95,000 to 110,000 clones, roughly 84% recorded once. These receptors' antigens are unknown. The starting material was unstimulated CD4+ T cells sorted from spleen or lymph node cells, obtained before intestinal transplant. These receptor sequences come from a human donor who received an intestinal transplant.

This chain joins TRBV12-5 and TRBJ2-7, with a weak D call TRBD2 (5 bases). Trimming took off 7 bases at V and 0 bases at J, with 19 bases between the two ends. CDR1 LGHNT and CDR2 FRNRAP come from the germline V gene. The CDR3 totals 16 residues. The CDR3 loop is CASASSGVQFSYEQYF. Here the CDR3 DNA reads TGTGCTAGTGCGTCAAGCGGAGTTCAGTTCTCCTACGAGCAGTACTTC.

The gene calls are TRBV6-1 and TRBJ2-3, with TRBD2 identical over 8 bases. CDR1 and CDR2 (germline): MNHNS, SASEGT. The CDR3 sequence is 14 residues long. Trimming removed 5 bases from V and 7 bases from J; junction bases left unmatched: 8. The CDR3 nucleotides are TGTGCCAGCAGTCTAGGGACTAGGGGGAATACGCAGTATTTT. Translating it yields CASSLGTRGNTQYF.

J is TRBJ1-1 and V is TRBV7-6; D ambiguous. V was cut by 2 bases and J by 0 bases, with 4 bases left in between. CDR3 length: 13 residues. Germline V CDR1 and CDR2: SGHVS, FNYEAQ. CDR3 coding DNA: TGTGCCAGCAGCTTATCCCTGAACACTGAAGCTTTCTTT. Translated: CASSLSLNTEAFF.

This clone has a count of ten or more. The chain couples TRBV10-3 to TRBJ2-7; TRBD1 matches at 7 bases. Losses at the gene ends were 10 bases for V and 5 bases for J; bases not matched to a gene: 17. Germline CDR1 reads ENHRY; CDR2 reads SYGVKD. This CDR3 is 15 amino acids long. CDR3 amino acids: CATARGWDSRNEQYF. CDR3 bases: TGTGCCACCGCCCGAGGGTGGGACAGTCGGAACGAGCAGTACTTC.

This rearrangement joins TRBV18 to TRBJ1-2, with a possible D match to TRBD1 (6 bases). V was pared by 0 bases and J by 4 bases, with 12 bases between. Germline V gene sequence: CDR1 KGHSH, CDR2 LQKENI. The CDR3 totals 15 residues. CDR3 nucleotide sequence: TGTGCCAGCTCACCACCCCAGACAGGCGGCTATGGCTACACCTTC. Protein sequence: CASSPPQTGGYGYTF. Using reference TRBV18 and TRBJ1-2 for the parts outside the CDR3, the full variable domain is NAGVMQNPRHLVRRRGQEARLRCSPMKGHSHVYWYRQLPEEGLKFMVYLQKENIIDESGMPKERFSAEFPKEGPSILRIQQVVRGDSAAYFCASSPPQTGGYGYTFGSGTRLTVV.

The rearrangement joins TRBV2 to TRBJ2-7; D is unresolved. The V and J ends lost 3 bases and 6 bases respectively, with 15 bases between them. The CDR3 is made up of 14 amino acids. CDR1 and CDR2 (germline): SNHLY, FYNNEI. The CDR3 nucleotides are TGTGCCAGCAGTGATAGTCCCTTTACGGGCGAGCAGTACTTC. Translated: CASSDSPFTGEQYF.

V gene TRBV11-1 combines with J gene TRBJ1-2; D may be TRBD1 (5 bases). The CDR3 loop spans 15 amino acids. Germline-derived CDR1 and CDR2 are SGHAT and FQDESV (reference sequence). The germline V and J ends were trimmed by 2 bases and 8 bases, with 18 bases remaining between them. The CDR3 region has the DNA TGTGCCAGCAGCTTATCTACTAAAGACAGCTTGGGCTACACCTTC. It translates to CASSLSTKDSLGYTF.

The V and J genes are TRBV7-9 and TRBJ1-1; possible D gene TRBD1, 6 bases. CDR3 length: 13 amino acids. Germline CDR1 SEHNR, CDR2 FQNEAQ (reference sequence). The germline V and J ends were trimmed by 1 base and 8 bases, with 11 bases remaining between them. CDR3 protein: CASSLEGGLEAFF. Here the CDR3 DNA reads TGTGCCAGCAGCTTAGAAGGGGGGCTGGAAGCTTTCTTT. Combining the CDR3 with reference TRBV7-9 and TRBJ1-1 gives the whole variable domain DTGVSQNPRHKITKRGQNVTFRCDPISEHNRLYWYRQTLGQGPEFLTYFQNEAQLEKSRLLSDRFSAERPKGSFSTLEIQRTEQGDSAMYLCASSLEGGLEAFFGQGTRLTVV.

This clone was counted only a few times. V is TRBV4-1 and J is TRBJ1-3; the D is unclear. The germline V gene encodes CDR1 MGHRA and CDR2 YSYEKL. Trimming stripped 1 base from V and 5 bases from J, with 15 bases between. This CDR3 comprises 16 residues. For the CDR3, the DNA is TGCGCCAGCAGCCAAGGCACAATACAGTACCGAAACACCATATATTTT. The encoded protein is CASSQGTIQYRNTIYF.

V and J are TRBV9 and TRBJ2-3; D ambiguous. The CDR3 covers 13 residues. CDR1 and CDR2 from the germline V gene are SGDLS and YYNGEE. V dropped 4 bases and J dropped 4 bases, with 10 bases sitting between them. CDR3 in amino acids: CASSTTQADTQYF. CDR3 DNA sequence: TGTGCCAGCAGCACCACCCAGGCAGATACGCAGTATTTT.

This chain uses TRBV6-6 with TRBJ2-4; D remains unclear. Between the trimmed V and J ends, which lost 8 bases and 0 bases, there was a span of 14 bases. CDR1 is MNHNY and CDR2 is SVGAGI in the germline V gene (reference sequence). The CDR3 covers 15 residues. The CDR3 reads CASRPQRLAKNIQYF. CDR3 DNA: TGTGCCAGCCGACCCCAGCGACTAGCCAAAAACATTCAGTACTTC.

The chain couples TRBV29-1 to TRBJ2-2, with D perhaps matching TRBD1 (5 bases). The CDR3 has 14 amino acids. Trimming removed 4 bases at V and 6 bases at J, with 15 bases between. Germline V gene data show CDR1 as SQVTM and CDR2 as ANQGSEA. In nucleotides, the CDR3 is TGCAGCGTTGTTCTGGCTGGGGCGCCCGGGGAGCTGTTTTTT. Encoded protein: CSVVLAGAPGELFF.

V usage is TRBV6-5 and J usage is TRBJ2-1; D unresolved. The CDR3 runs to 11 residues. V gave up 7 bases and J gave up 5 bases, with 6 bases separating them. Germline V gene sequence: CDR1 MNHEY, CDR2 SVGAGI. CDR3 DNA sequence: TGTGCCAGCAAAGGCCACAATGAGCAGTTCTTC. It encodes CASKGHNEQFF.

V is TRBV11-1 and J is TRBJ2-7, with D perhaps given as TRBD1 or TRBD2 (5 bases each). CDR3 size: 13 residues. V was pared by 7 bases and J by 3 bases, with 13 bases between. In germline, CDR1 is SGHAT, CDR2 FQDESV (reference sequence). The CDR3 is CASTDPGLYEQYF. The CDR3 DNA reads as TGTGCCAGCACGGACCCGGGGCTCTACGAGCAGTACTTC.

This clone was detected a few times. The V call is TRBV27, the J call TRBJ1-6, with 10 bases identical to TRBD1. J lost 8 bases, V lost 5 bases, and 9 bases had no gene match. Germline assignment: CDR1 MNHEY and CDR2 SMNVEV (reference sequence). The CDR3 is made up of 16 amino acids. CDR3 residues: CASSLLAGQGYSPLHF. CDR3 nucleotides: TGTGCCAGCAGTCTCCTTGCGGGACAGGGGTATTCACCCCTCCACTTT.

The CDR3 is CASSYRAANTGELFF. For the CDR3, the DNA is TGTGCCAGCAGTTACAGGGCAGCGAACACCGGGGAGCTGTTTTTT. V gene TRBV6-6 combines with J gene TRBJ2-2; D is ambiguous. V lost 2 bases to trimming and J lost 0 bases, with 7 bases between them. The CDR3 consists of 15 residues. From germline, CDR1 is MNHNY and CDR2 SVGAGI (reference sequence).

The chain uses TRBV7-9 and TRBJ2-7; TRBD2 is a possible D gene (6 bases). The V gene's germline CDR1 is SEHNR and CDR2 FQNEAQ (reference sequence). V was cut by 5 bases and J by 6 bases, with 17 bases left in between. This CDR3 comprises 14 residues. CDR3 DNA: TGTGCCAGCAGCCCCTGGGGAGGTGTGGCCGAGCAGTACTTC. The encoded protein is CASSPWGGVAEQYF.

This chain connects TRBV9 to TRBJ1-2, with D maybe TRBD1 (6 bases). Germline CDR1 and CDR2: SGDLS and YYNGEE. Trimming left V 2 bases short and J 3 bases short, with 17 bases between. This CDR3 has 16 amino acids. The CDR3 sequence is CASSVDSARTHYGYTF. DNA of the CDR3: TGTGCCAGCAGCGTGGACAGCGCCCGTACTCACTATGGCTACACCTTC.

This sequence joins TRBV9 and TRBJ2-1; TRBD2 agrees at 10 bases. V gave up 3 bases and J gave up 5 bases; unmatched junction bases: 5. Looked up from germline, CDR1 is SGDLS and CDR2 is YYNGEE. The CDR3 loop spans 15 amino acids. CDR3 bases: TGTGCCAGCAGCGCCCTTACTAGCGGGGACAATGAGCAGTTCTTC. It codes for CASSALTSGDNEQFF.

The genes are TRBV10-3 and TRBJ2-7, with D perhaps matching TRBD1 (6 bases). This CDR3 has 15 residues. Between the trimmed V and J ends, which lost 5 bases and 7 bases, there was a span of 21 bases. Germline V CDR1 and CDR2: ENHRY, SYGVKD. The CDR3 DNA is TGTGCCATCAGTTTTGGACAGAACCCCCCTGGGGAGCAGTACTTC. Its protein is CAISFGQNPPGEQYF.

This chain joins TRBV19 and TRBJ2-7; 9 bases line up with TRBD2. Trimming took 5 bases from V and 4 from J; bases not matched to a gene: 12. Germline V gene sequence: CDR1 LNHDA, CDR2 SQIVND (reference sequence). The CDR3 runs 16 residues. For the CDR3, the DNA is TGTGCCAGTAGTCCCCCGCAGCGGGGGGTTTCTTACGAGCAGTACTTC. As protein: CASSPPQRGVSYEQYF. Looking up the rest from reference TRBV19 and TRBJ2-7 gives the full variable domain: DGGITQSPKYLFRKEGQNVTLSCEQNLNHDAMYWYRQDPGQGLRLIYYSQIVNDFQKGDIAEGYSVSREKKESFPLTVTSAQKNPTAFYLCASSPPQRGVSYEQYFGPGTRLTVT.